This TCR beta chain was captured in a study of T cell responses to AZD1222 COVID-19 vaccine. Notes on the study in general: Females outnumbered males among donors, who were mostly white British; clonal diversity was possibly underestimated. The reported proportion of spike-specific TCRs targeting unmutated variant regions was nearly half. All repertoire sampling was performed exclusively after the peak T cell response. Dominant at 160-218 and 743-854, vaccine-associated CD4 TCRs also spanned spike.

Regarding this clone: The antigen remains undetermined.

The germline V gene has CDR1 MNHEY and CDR2 SMNVEV (reference sequence). V trimming: 5 bases; J trimming: 0 bases; junction bases outside the gene matches: 2. There are 15 residues in the CDR3. Profiled with immunoSEQ multiplex PCR; TCRdb holds only in-frame clones, not every one. This table holds over 120,000 clones, over 85% found once. Sequences were derived from peripheral blood, sampled on day 0 of AZD1222 vaccination. The clonotype originates from an adult in good health. V is TRBV27 and J is TRBJ2-2, with TRBD1 matching over 8 bases. The CDR3: CASSGQGTNTGELFF. The CDR3 nucleotides are TGTGCCAGCAGTGGACAGGGAACGAACACCGGGGAGCTGTTTTTT.